This T cell receptor (beta chain) was obtained from a study of cytomegalovirus exposure and HLA in healthy donors. The PCR was carried out with 60 Vbeta primers and 13 Jbeta primers. The protocol was immunoSEQ multiplex PCR, while the TCRdb copy is restricted to in-frame clones and leaves out a portion. The repertoire holds 85,000 to 120,000 clones, with under 80% as singletons. Trimming shortened V by 3 bases and J by 0 bases, and 6 bases separated the two germline ends. The CDR3 extends over 14 amino acids. The germline V gene has CDR1 LNHDA and CDR2 SQIVND (reference sequence). With respect to this clone: The target antigen is unknown.

General study points: There were a few CMV-associated chains whose specificity for CMV antigens was confirmed in vitro.

The material sequenced was PBMCs. This clonotype was sampled from a woman in her 50s in good health and CMV-seropositive. The V and J genes are TRBV19 and TRBJ1-5, with no clear D. The CDR3, as DNA: TGTGCCAGTAGTATCATCCCTAGCAATCAGCCCCAGCATTTT. Amino acids: CASSIIPSNQPQHF.